Detailed here is one T cell receptor (beta chain). Its antigen is unknown. No much larger clonotype is one base removed from it; base qualities were not supplied. Between the V and J ends, shortened by 1 base and 5 bases respectively, the junction contains 10 bases. The CDR3 runs 13 residues from the cysteine to the phenylalanine. Here the CDR3 DNA is all that survives: 39 bases in frame from base 1. The germline V gene (reference sequence) supplies CDR1 SGHNT and CDR2 YYREEE. The record originates from a study of T cell changes during pregnancy in multiple sclerosis (dated by TCRdb to about 2019). Regarding the complete study: Changes in the T cell repertoire over the course of pregnancy were examined in this study in women with multiple sclerosis.

The library came from the immunoSEQ multiplex PCR assay. Here the immuneACCESS table is served through TCRdb, limited to in-frame sequences with V and J called. Missing clones are a known gap in these copies; in checked studies unresolved V genes cover under half, and the rest lacks a known reason. In all, the sample holds about 23,000 clones, and approximately 87% of those were seen once. Clones ranked in the top ten supply roughly 7.2% of the sample. The receptor chain draws on TRBV5-4 and TRBJ2-7, and the D gene may be TRBD1, 6 bases matching. The material was CD8+ T cells from peripheral blood mononuclear cells, obtained before pregnancy. This clonotype was obtained from a female donor with multiple sclerosis, enrolled in a pregnancy study. The nucleotide sequence is TGTGCCAGCAGCTTGACAGGGCTCGACGAGCAGTACTTC. This is translated as CASSLTGLDEQYF.